This T cell receptor (beta chain) appears in the sequencing data of a study of T cells after yellow fever vaccination. Study results and caveats: Contaminating bulk clonotypes could be abundant in FACS-sorted repertoires.

Concerning this clonotype itself: Its matching antigen is unknown.

CDR1 and CDR2 from the germline V gene are SGHTA and FQGNSA. With 5 bases clipped from V and 8 bases from J, the junction kept 4 bases outside the gene matches. The CDR3 consists of 14 residues. TCRdb ran MiXCR on the 5' RACE reads and lists one entry per CDR3 protein. The sample yields 500,000 to 700,000 distinct CDR3 sequences, 15% to 20% seen once. The chain combines TRBV7-2 with TRBJ2-1, with 12 bases lining up with TRBD1. The clonotype comes from a man between 25 and 39 years old who received the YFV17D yellow fever vaccine. This material consisted of PBMCs, taken 15 days after the yellow fever booster vaccination. This CDR3 reads CASSPGQGAYEQFF. For the CDR3, the DNA is TGTGCCAGCAGCCCGGGACAGGGGGCGTATGAGCAGTTCTTC.